These 2 T cell receptor beta chains were sequenced from one sample in a study of blood T cell repertoires in COVID-19. The method was immunoSEQ multiplex PCR; TCRdb's version includes in-frame clones alone and lacks a portion of them. The sample lists fewer than 200,000 clones, 70% to 90% occurring once. Sequencing input: peripheral blood. The receptor source for this set is a middle-aged man with active or convalescent COVID-19.

V is TRBV4-2 and J is TRBJ2-2, with D perhaps TRBD1 (5 bases). Germline V gene lookup returns CDR1 LGHNA and CDR2 YNFKEQ. Trimming removed 2 bases from V and 3 bases from J, with 10 bases in between. The CDR3 length is 15 residues. The CDR3 nucleotides are TGTGCCAGCAGCCAACGCCAGGGTGACACCGGGGAGCTGTTTTTT. Residues: CASSQRQGDTGELFF.

V gene TRBV30 combines with J gene TRBJ1-1, with a weak D call TRBD1 (6 bases). Germline V CDR1 and CDR2: GTSNPN, SVGIG (reference sequence). V lost 2 bases, J lost 1 base, and 8 bases lay in between. The CDR3 length is 13 residues. DNA for the CDR3: TGTGCCTGGAGTATGGGACAGAACACTGAAGCTTTCTTT. Translating it yields CAWSMGQNTEAFF.